This T cell receptor beta chain derives from a study of shared T cell receptors in the human thymus. TCRdb's table, derived via immunoSEQ multiplex PCR, lists solely in-frame clones and lacks some. The sample contains over 650,000 clones, about 87% of which appear only once. In germline, CDR1 is SNHLY, CDR2 FYNNEI. The CDR3 runs to 18 residues. The V and J ends lost 4 bases and 0 bases respectively, with 16 bases between them. The same specimen was also included in a second study, on human thymus T cells. Turning to that study: The study used thymus tissue resected during corrective heart surgery. Apparent skewing of V and J gene usage characterized both thymic and blood repertoires. Among unrelated individuals, related research reported thymic repertoires that overlapped highly.

The chain links TRBV2 to TRBJ2-6; possibly TRBD1 for D (5 bases). Sequencing was performed on thymocytes. The TCR comes from a boy in the first two years of life with a congenital heart defect. In DNA form, the CDR3 reads TGTGCCAGCAGTGGGGGCAGGCTTTCTCTCTCTGGGGCCAACGTCCTGACTTTC. Protein product: CASSGGRLSLSGANVLTF.